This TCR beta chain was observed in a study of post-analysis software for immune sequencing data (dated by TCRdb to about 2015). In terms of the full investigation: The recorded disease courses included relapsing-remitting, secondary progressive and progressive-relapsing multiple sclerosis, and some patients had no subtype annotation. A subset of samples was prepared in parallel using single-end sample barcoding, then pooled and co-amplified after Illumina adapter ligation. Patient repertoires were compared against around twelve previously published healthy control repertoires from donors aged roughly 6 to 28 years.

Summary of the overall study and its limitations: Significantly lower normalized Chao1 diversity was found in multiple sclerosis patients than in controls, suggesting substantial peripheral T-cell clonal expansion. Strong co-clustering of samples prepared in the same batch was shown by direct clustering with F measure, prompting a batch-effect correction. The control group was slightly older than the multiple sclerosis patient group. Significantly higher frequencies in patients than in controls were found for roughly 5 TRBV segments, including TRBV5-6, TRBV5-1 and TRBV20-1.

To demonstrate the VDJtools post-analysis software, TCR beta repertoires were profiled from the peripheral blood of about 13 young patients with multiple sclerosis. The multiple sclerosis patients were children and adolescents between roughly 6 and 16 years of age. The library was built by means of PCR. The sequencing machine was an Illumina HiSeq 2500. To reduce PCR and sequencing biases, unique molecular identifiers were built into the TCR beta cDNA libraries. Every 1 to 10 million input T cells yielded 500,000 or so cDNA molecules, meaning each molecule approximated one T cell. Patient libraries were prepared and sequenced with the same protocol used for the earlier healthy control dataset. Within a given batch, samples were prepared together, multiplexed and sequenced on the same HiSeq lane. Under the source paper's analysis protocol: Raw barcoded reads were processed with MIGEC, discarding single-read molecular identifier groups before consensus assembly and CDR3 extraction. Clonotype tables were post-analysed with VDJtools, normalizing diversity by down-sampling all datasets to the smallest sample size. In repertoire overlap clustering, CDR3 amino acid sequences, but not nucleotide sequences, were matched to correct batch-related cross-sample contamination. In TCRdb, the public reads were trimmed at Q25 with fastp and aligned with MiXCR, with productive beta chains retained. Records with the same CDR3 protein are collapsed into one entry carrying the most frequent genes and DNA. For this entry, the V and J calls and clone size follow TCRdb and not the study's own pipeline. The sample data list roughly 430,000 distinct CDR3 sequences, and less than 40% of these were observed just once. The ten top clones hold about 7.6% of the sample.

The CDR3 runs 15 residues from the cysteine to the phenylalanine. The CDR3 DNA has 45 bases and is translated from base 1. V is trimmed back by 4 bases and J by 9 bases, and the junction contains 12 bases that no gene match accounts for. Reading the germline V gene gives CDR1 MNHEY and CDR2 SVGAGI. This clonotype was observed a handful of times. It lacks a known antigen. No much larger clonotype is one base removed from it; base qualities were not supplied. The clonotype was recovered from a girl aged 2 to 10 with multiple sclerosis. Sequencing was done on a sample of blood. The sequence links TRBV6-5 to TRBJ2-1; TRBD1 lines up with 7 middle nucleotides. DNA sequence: TGTGCCAGCAGTTCACCCCAAGGGACAGACAGTGAGCAGTTCTTC. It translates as CASSSPQGTDSEQFF.